Described below is a single T cell receptor (beta chain) sequence and its context. The data were obtained in a study of blood T cell repertoires in COVID-19. Study at large: The United States, Italy and Spain were the sources of the acute and convalescent COVID-19 samples.

In the original workflow: Reference gene primer amplification gave nucleated cell count estimates. Clones were sequenced by immunoSEQ multiplex PCR, and TCRdb holds only the in-frame ones, with some missing. V, J and clone size were drawn from that table, and D and trimming were deduced from the DNA. This table has 65,000 to 85,000 clones, 79% appearing once. In germline, CDR1 is SGHAT, CDR2 FQDESV (reference sequence). This CDR3 contains 14 residues. V gave up 3 bases and J gave up 5 bases, with 13 bases separating them. The chain has TRBV11-1 and TRBJ2-5; possibly TRBD2 for D (6 bases). The clonotype was recovered from a woman older than 75 with active or convalescent COVID-19. Sequencing used peripheral blood. CDR3 sequence reads: CASSFGPRGETQYF. The CDR3 coding sequence is TGTGCCAGCAGCTTTGGCCCCCGGGGGGAGACCCAGTACTTC.